The clone carrying this T cell receptor beta chain occurred many times. What it recognizes is unknown. The data originate from a study of T-cell reconstitution after alpha-beta-depleted transplantation in children. Unique molecular identifiers tagged the TCRbeta library. TCRdb re-called the PCR reads with MiXCR, one entry per CDR3 protein. The repertoire holds over 100,000 distinct CDR3 sequences, with under 13% as singletons. Germline CDR1 SGHRS, CDR2 YFSETQ. Unmatched junction bases numbered 13, after V lost 1 base and J lost 4 bases. The CDR3 covers 18 residues. The study's findings and limits: There were reportedly several hundred expanded graft clones from which alpha-beta T cells came about two months after transplant. T-cell numbers and diversity, one year after transplant, stemmed largely from T cells that were newly produced. Surviving recipient cells, namely T cells and thymic progenitors, were the source of high day-60 TCRbeta diversity in some patients.

The chain couples TRBV5-1 to TRBJ2-1; 8 bases are shared with TRBD2. The clonotype comes from a boy between 2 and 10 years old with acute lymphoblastic leukemia, due to receive a stem cell transplant. Sequencing was performed on PBMCs, taken before TCRalphabeta/CD19-depleted stem cell transplant. The chain's CDR3 is CASSLYWREDPKYNEQFF. CDR3 nucleotides: TGCGCCAGCAGCTTGTATTGGCGGGAGGACCCTAAATACAATGAGCAGTTCTTC.